This TCR beta chain stems from a study of response to subunit inactivated influenza vaccine. Broader study findings: The authors proposed limited new T cell recruitment per seasonal influenza vaccination.

From the RT-PCR reads, TCRdb called clonotypes with MiXCR, one entry per CDR3 protein. The sample carries 590,000 or so distinct CDR3 sequences, 12% to 15% recorded once. This clonotype has ten or more counts. What it binds is not known. The trim removed 6 bases at V and 4 bases at J, leaving 6 bases unmatched. This CDR3 has 15 amino acids. The sequences come from PBMCs from blood, collected 14 to 15 days before vaccination. The chain couples TRBV12-3 or TRBV12-4 to TRBJ2-7; 13 bases agree with TRBD2. This receptor was taken from a man aged 50 or older who received an inactivated influenza vaccine. This CDR3 reads CASRFQTSGRYEQYF. For the CDR3, the DNA is TGTGCCAGCAGATTCCAGACTAGCGGGAGGTACGAGCAGTACTTC.